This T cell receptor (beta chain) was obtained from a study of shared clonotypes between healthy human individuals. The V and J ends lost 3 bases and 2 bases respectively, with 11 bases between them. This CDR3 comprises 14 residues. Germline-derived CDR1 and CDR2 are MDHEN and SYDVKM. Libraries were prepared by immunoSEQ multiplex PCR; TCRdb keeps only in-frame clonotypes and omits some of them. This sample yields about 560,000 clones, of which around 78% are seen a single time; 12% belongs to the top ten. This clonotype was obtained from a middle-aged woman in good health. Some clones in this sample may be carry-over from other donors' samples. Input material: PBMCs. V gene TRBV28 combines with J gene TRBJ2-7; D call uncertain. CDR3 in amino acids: CASSFVAVPYEQYF. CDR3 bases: TGTGCCAGCAGTTTCGTGGCGGTACCCTACGAGCAGTACTTC.